The 10 T cell receptor beta chains below come from one sample, sequenced in a study of blood T cell repertoires in COVID-19. Assay: immunoSEQ multiplex PCR; the TCRdb copy retains only in-frame clones and omits some. The sample lists over 250,000 clones; around 79% were seen once. The material sequenced was peripheral blood. These receptors were collected from an elderly woman with acute or convalescent COVID-19.

The chain recombines TRBV5-1 with TRBJ2-5; D may be TRBD1 (6 bases). This CDR3 is built from 15 residues. Germline values: CDR1 SGHRS, CDR2 YFSETQ. Trimming pared 1 base from V and 5 bases from J, leaving 15 bases between. The CDR3 loop is CASSLNTNGGETQYF. CDR3 DNA sequence: TGCGCCAGCAGCTTGAATACCAATGGGGGCGAGACCCAGTACTTC.

The gene calls are TRBV3-1 (or the pseudogene TRBV3-2) and TRBJ1-2, with D possibly TRBD1 on 6 matching bases. The CDR3 has 14 residues. Germline V gives CDR1 LGHDT, CDR2 YNNKEL (reference sequence). V was trimmed by 0 bases and J by 4 bases, leaving 9 bases between them. CDR3 residues: CASSQEGTTYGYTF. As DNA, the CDR3 is TGTGCCAGCAGCCAAGAGGGGACAACCTATGGCTACACCTTC.

The CDR3 region has the DNA TGTGCCAGCAGCGGGCGGAGGGCAAGCCAAGAGACCCAGTACTTC. This translates into CASSGRRASQETQYF. V gene TRBV3-1 (or the pseudogene TRBV3-2) combines with J gene TRBJ2-5; D might be TRBD2 (6 bases). The germline V gene has CDR1 LGHDT and CDR2 YNNKEL (reference sequence). CDR3 size: 15 residues. V lost 5 bases, J lost 1 base, and 14 bases lay in between.

Details on this clone: Additional DNA sequences in this sample encode the identical CDR3. The chain couples TRBV6-5 to TRBJ1-1; 9 bases agree with TRBD1. The CDR3 runs 14 residues. V shed 5 bases and J 3 bases; nucleotides not matched to a gene: 4. Germline CDR1 and CDR2: MNHEY and SVGAGI. The CDR3 protein is CASSPDRGYTEAFF. The CDR3 coding sequence is TGTGCCAGCAGTCCTGACAGGGGGTACACTGAAGCTTTCTTT.

The chain carries TRBV28 and TRBJ2-3; D possibly corresponds to TRBD2 (6 bases). The V end was cut by 5 bases, the J end by 1 base, with 16 bases between. CDR3 length: 16 amino acids. The germline gives CDR1 MDHEN, CDR2 SYDVKM. In DNA, the CDR3 is TGTGCCAGCAGTCCAGGAGGGACTTCACGCACAGATACGCAGTATTTT. Encoded protein: CASSPGGTSRTDTQYF.

V and J are TRBV6-1 and TRBJ2-3; D possibly corresponds to TRBD1 (6 bases). The CDR3 loop spans 17 amino acids. Trimming removed 4 bases from V and 5 bases from J, with 22 bases in between. Germline CDR1 reads MNHNS; CDR2 reads SASEGT. The CDR3 loop is CASSGGHLTYLQDTQYF. The CDR3 bases are TGTGCCAGCAGTGGGGGACATCTCACTTACCTCCAAGATACGCAGTATTTT.

The chain uses TRBV6-5 and TRBJ1-1, with TRBD1 matching 9 bases. Trimming at V came to 5 bases and at J to 6 bases, leaving 10 bases not matched to a gene. The CDR3 runs to 15 residues. Germline V gene data show CDR1 as MNHEY and CDR2 as SVGAGI. The CDR3 loop is CASSRNHGTGPEAFF. The CDR3 coding sequence is TGTGCCAGCAGTCGAAACCACGGGACAGGGCCTGAAGCTTTCTTT.

The J gene is TRBJ1-6, the V gene TRBV7-9, with D maybe TRBD1 (5 bases). Germline V gene lookup returns CDR1 SEHNR and CDR2 FQNEAQ (reference sequence). The CDR3 runs 15 residues. V was shortened by 2 bases and J by 7 bases, with 12 bases between the two germline ends. CDR3 in DNA: TGTGCCAGCAGCTTAATTCAGGGAGGAAATTCACCCCTCCACTTT. It specifies CASSLIQGGNSPLHF.

The chain has TRBV30 and TRBJ2-3; TRBD2 is a possible D gene (5 bases). CDR3 size: 13 residues. V lost 2 bases, J lost 5 bases, and 11 bases lay in between. Germline CDR1 GTSNPN, CDR2 SVGIG (reference sequence). This chain's CDR3 is CAWSPAGLDTQYF. DNA for the CDR3: TGTGCCTGGAGTCCGGCGGGTTTAGATACGCAGTATTTT.

The CDR3 bases are TGTGCCAGCAGCTTAGGCCCTACAGGCCACCGTTACTTC. It specifies CASSLGPTGHRYF. The V gene is TRBV11-3, the J gene TRBJ2-5, with D possibly matching TRBD1 (5 bases). CDR1 and CDR2 from the germline V gene are SGHNT and YENEEA. The CDR3 sequence is 13 residues long. V lost 1 base and J 14 bases, leaving 17 bases between the germline ends.